The 7 T cell receptor beta chains listed next were all sequenced from one sample in a study of response to subunit inactivated influenza vaccine. TCRdb re-called the RT-PCR reads through MiXCR, storing one row per CDR3 protein. The repertoire holds more than 700,000 distinct CDR3 sequences, with roughly 20% as singletons. The specimen was PBMCs from blood, collected more than 4 days after vaccination. These receptors all stem from a man between 50 and 59 years old who received an inactivated influenza vaccine.

This clonotype was recorded many times. The CDR3: CASSLSRGQKETQYF. CDR3 nucleotides: TGTGCCAGCAGCCTCTCACGGGGTCAGAAAGAGACCCAGTACTTC. The chain links TRBV7-9 to TRBJ2-5; TRBD2 might be the D (5 bases). CDR3 size: 15 residues. V lost 5 bases and J lost 3, with 16 bases in between. The germline V gene has CDR1 SEHNR and CDR2 FQNEAQ (reference sequence).

This chain links TRBV4-2 with TRBJ1-5, with a weak D call TRBD1 (6 bases). The ends were cut back, 0 bases at V and 2 bases at J, with 8 bases in the middle. CDR1 is LGHNA, CDR2 YNFKEQ, per germline. This CDR3 is 15 amino acids long. The CDR3 DNA reads TGTGCCAGCAGCCAAGAGACAGGCGGCAATCAGCCCCAGCATTTT. This codes for CASSQETGGNQPQHF.

J is TRBJ2-2 and V is TRBV15; no firm D call. The CDR3 is 14 residues long. V shed 0 bases and J shed 5 bases, with 7 bases lying between them. The germline V gene encodes CDR1 LNHNV and CDR2 YYDKDF (reference sequence). CDR3 residues: CATSREVMTGELFF. DNA of the CDR3: TGTGCCACCAGCAGAGAAGTTATGACCGGGGAGCTGTTTTTT.

The table lists this clonotype with a few counts. The V and J genes are TRBV6-1 and TRBJ2-3; D is unresolved. CDR1 is MNHNS, CDR2 SASEGT, per germline. The CDR3 length is 12 residues. V lost 10 bases and J lost 2, with 10 bases in between. Here the CDR3 DNA reads TGTGCCACCGCGACGAACACAGATACGCAGTATTTT. It specifies CATATNTDTQYF.

V and J are TRBV25-1 and TRBJ2-7; 8 nucleotides agree with TRBD1. Germline CDR1 reads MGHDK; CDR2 reads SYGVNS. V shed 5 bases, J shed 3 bases, and the junction held 6 bases outside the gene matches. CDR3 length: 14 residues. DNA of the CDR3: TGTGCCAGCAGTATTGGACAGGGAGGCTACGAGCAGTACTTC. Translated: CASSIGQGGYEQYF.

This chain joins TRBV6-2 or TRBV6-3 and TRBJ2-1, with TRBD1 matching over 7 bases. The CDR3 has 15 amino acids. Germline V gene sequence: CDR1 MNHEY, CDR2 SVGEGT. The V gene end was trimmed by 6 bases and the J gene end by 0 bases; junction bases not matched to a gene: 5. The DNA for the CDR3 is TGTGCCAGCAGGGTCTGGGACAGCTCCTACAATGAGCAGTTCTTC. This sequence encodes CASRVWDSSYNEQFF.

V is TRBV7-2 and J is TRBJ2-2; D ambiguous. The CDR3 has 15 residues. Germline assignment: CDR1 SGHTA and CDR2 FQGNSA. Deletions cut 2 bases from V and 4 bases from J, with 11 bases between. CDR3 nucleotide sequence: TGTGCCAGCAGCTTATTGGCCGTGGGCACCGGGGAGCTGTTTTTT. Translated: CASSLLAVGTGELFF. The full variable domain, completed using reference TRBV7-2 and TRBJ2-2, is GAGVSQSPSNKVTEKGKDVELRCDPISGHTALYWYRQSLGQGLEFLIYFQGNSAPDKSGLPSDRFSAERTGGSVSTLTIQRTQQEDSAVYLCASSLLAVGTGELFFGEGSRLTVL.